This is a list of T cell receptor beta chains from one sample in a study of blood T cell repertoires in COVID-19. Clones were read by immunoSEQ multiplex PCR, and TCRdb kept only the in-frame ones, dropping some. The sample carries roughly 240,000 clones, roughly 86% recorded once. The specimen sequenced was peripheral blood. The receptors stem from a woman aged 60-70 years who had recovered from COVID-19. The CDR3 runs from the conserved cysteine through the conserved F or W. A D gene is named only where the DNA matches it firmly. Only part of the rows carry a size: once, few, many, or a class if the clone is expanded.

V	D	size	J	DNA	CDR3
TRBV7-8	.	.	TRBJ1-5	TGTGCCAGCAGCTTCAGGGTAGATCAGCCCCAGCATTTT	CASSFRVDQPQHF
TRBV10-2	TRBD2	.	TRBJ2-3	TGCGCCAGCAGTGTCCCGACTAGCGGGGGCGACCCAATTAGCACAGATACGCAGTATTTT	CASSVPTSGGDPISTDTQYF
TRBV6-2/TRBV6-3	.	.	TRBJ1-1	TGTGCCAGCAGTTACGCCAGACGGGACACTGAAGCTTTCTTT	CASSYARRDTEAFF
TRBV6-5	.	.	TRBJ2-3	TGTGCCAGCAGTTACAGGACAGGAGGGTATACGCAGTATTTT	CASSYRTGGYTQYF
TRBV10-3	.	once	TRBJ2-7	TGTGCCATCAGTGCAACAGGGCACAGTAATGGAGACGAGCAGTACTTC	CAISATGHSNGDEQYF
TRBV7-8	.	.	TRBJ2-1	TGTGCCAGCAGCTTACGGGAGTCTCTACAAGGTGAGCAGTTCTTC	CASSLRESLQGEQFF
TRBV4-2	TRBD1	.	TRBJ2-7	TGTGCCAGCAGCCAAGATCCTCCGGGACAGACCTACGAGCAGTACTTC	CASSQDPPGQTYEQYF
TRBV7-2	.	.	TRBJ1-2	TGTGCCAGCAGCCTCGGGAGGGTTGGCTACACCTTC	CASSLGRVGYTF
TRBV6-5	.	.	TRBJ1-2	TGTGCCAGCAGTTACGGGCGGGGGCTTAACTATGGCTACACCTTC	CASSYGRGLNYGYTF
TRBV6-2/TRBV6-3	TRBD1	.	TRBJ2-3	TGTGCCAGCAGTGGACAGGCGGCAGATACGCAGTATTTT	CASSGQAADTQYF
TRBV3-1/TRBV3-2	TRBD2	.	TRBJ2-1	TGTGCCAGCAGCTCCCGGACTAGCGGGGGGCACGGGAAGTTCTTC	CASSSRTSGGHGKFF
TRBV7-2	.	.	TRBJ1-3	TGTGCCAGCAGCTCCACACCTTCCTCTGGAAACACCATATATTTT	CASSSTPSSGNTIYF
TRBV5-4	.	.	TRBJ2-2	TGTGCCAGCCGGGCTAGCTTCTCTACCGGGGAGCTGTTTTTT	CASRASFSTGELFF
TRBV12-3/TRBV12-4	.	.	TRBJ1-1	TGTGCCAGCAGAAGAGACACCATTGAAGCTTTCTTT	CASRRDTIEAFF
TRBV7-9	TRBD1	.	TRBJ2-5	TGTGCCAGCAGCCCGGGACAGGGGCTGGTGGAGACCCAGTACTTC	CASSPGQGLVETQYF
TRBV9	.	.	TRBJ1-2	TGTGCCAGCAGCGTAGCGAGCGGCCAGACACCCTATGGCTACACCTTC	CASSVASGQTPYGYTF
TRBV27	.	.	TRBJ1-4	TGTGCCAGTAACCCGACCGGTTTCGGGGTGAGGAATGAAAAACTGTTTTTT	CASNPTGFGVRNEKLFF
TRBV6-5	.	.	TRBJ2-3	TGTGCCAGCACCGGACGGCGGGGGCCCACAGATACGCAGTATTTT	CASTGRRGPTDTQYF
TRBV6-6	.	.	TRBJ2-3	TGTGCCAGCAGTTACTCAGGCGCAGGGACAGATACGCAGTATTTT	CASSYSGAGTDTQYF
TRBV7-8	.	once	TRBJ2-7	TGTGCCAGCAGCATGTCCAGGGTTGGCGAGCAGTACTTC	CASSMSRVGEQYF
TRBV28	.	once	TRBJ1-1	TGTGCCAGCAGTCAATACAGGGACACTGAAGCTTTCTTT	CASSQYRDTEAFF
TRBV6-6	.	.	TRBJ1-5	TGTGCCAGCAGTCCTCTTATCCAGCCCCAGCATTTT	CASSPLIQPQHF
TRBV5-1	TRBD1	.	TRBJ1-6	TGCGCCAGCAGCTGGGACAGTCTTGGATCACCCCTCCACTTT	CASSWDSLGSPLHF
TRBV5-1	.	.	TRBJ1-1	TGCGCCAGCAGCTCAGATTGGAACACTGAAGCTTTCTTT	CASSSDWNTEAFF
TRBV4-3	.	.	TRBJ2-1	TGCGCCAGCAGCCAAGCAACGGGCGGGACCGATGAGCAGTTCTTC	CASSQATGGTDEQFF
TRBV3-1/TRBV3-2	.	few	TRBJ1-4	TGTGCCAGCAGCCCGGAGATAACTAATGAAAAACTGTTTTTT	CASSPEITNEKLFF
TRBV6-5	.	.	TRBJ1-2	TGTGCCAGCAGTTACGATTGGCAGGGTCCTGGCTACACCTTC	CASSYDWQGPGYTF
TRBV19	.	few	TRBJ1-1	TGTGCCAGTAGCCCTACAGGGACCACTGAAGCTTTCTTT	CASSPTGTTEAFF